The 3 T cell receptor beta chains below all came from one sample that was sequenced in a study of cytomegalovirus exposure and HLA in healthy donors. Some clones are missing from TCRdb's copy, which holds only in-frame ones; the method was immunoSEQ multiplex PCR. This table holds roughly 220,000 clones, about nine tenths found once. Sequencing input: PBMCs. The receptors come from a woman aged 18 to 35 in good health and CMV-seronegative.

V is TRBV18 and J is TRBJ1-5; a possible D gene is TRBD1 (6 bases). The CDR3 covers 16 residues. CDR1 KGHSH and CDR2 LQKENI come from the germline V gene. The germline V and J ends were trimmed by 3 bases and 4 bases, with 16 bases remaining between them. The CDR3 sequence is CASSPSGQGQNQPQHF. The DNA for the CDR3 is TGTGCCAGCTCACCCTCGGGCCAGGGACAAAATCAGCCCCAGCATTTT. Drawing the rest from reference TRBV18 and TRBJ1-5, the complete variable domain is NAGVMQNPRHLVRRRGQEARLRCSPMKGHSHVYWYRQLPEEGLKFMVYLQKENIIDESGMPKERFSAEFPKEGPSILRIQQVVRGDSAAYFCASSPSGQGQNQPQHFGDGTRLSIL.

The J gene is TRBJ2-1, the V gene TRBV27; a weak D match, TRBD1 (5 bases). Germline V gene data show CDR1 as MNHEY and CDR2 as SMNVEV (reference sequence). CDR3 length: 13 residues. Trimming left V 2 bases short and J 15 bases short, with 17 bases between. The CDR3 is CASSLKSGGQGFF. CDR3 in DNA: TGTGCCAGCAGTTTAAAATCCGGCGGCCAGGGGTTCTTC.

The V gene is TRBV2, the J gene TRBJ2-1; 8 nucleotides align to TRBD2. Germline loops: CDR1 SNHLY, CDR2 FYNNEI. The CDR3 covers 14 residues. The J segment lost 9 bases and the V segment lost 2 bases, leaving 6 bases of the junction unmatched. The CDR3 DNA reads TGTGCCAGCAGTGAAAATTGGGGACTAGGTGAGCAGTTCTTC. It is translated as CASSENWGLGEQFF.